A single sample gave rise to the 22 T cell receptor beta chains below, sequenced in a study of blood T cell repertoires in COVID-19. Sequenced by immunoSEQ multiplex PCR; TCRdb stores in-frame clones only, minus some. Of 400,000 to 450,000 clones in the sample, approximately 88% were seen once. Sample: peripheral blood. These TCRs come from a woman in her fifties or sixties with COVID-19, enrolled during active disease.

The chain is built from TRBV10-2 and TRBJ2-3; 9 nucleotides match TRBD2. This CDR3 region has 15 residues. Germline CDR1 is WSHSY and CDR2 is SAAADI. J lost 7 bases, V lost 2 bases, and 7 bases had no gene match. CDR3 sequence (DNA): TGCGCCAGCAGTGAGGATGGGACTAGCCAAAATACGCAGTATTTT. Protein: CASSEDGTSQNTQYF.

The chain carries TRBV7-8 and TRBJ2-1; TRBD1 might be the D (5 bases). V dropped 2 bases and J dropped 7 bases, with 12 bases sitting between them. Germline V CDR1 and CDR2: SGHVS, FQNEAQ. The length of the CDR3 is 14 residues. The CDR3 is CASSLKGPGNEQFF. DNA for the CDR3: TGTGCCAGCAGCTTAAAGGGGCCAGGGAATGAGCAGTTCTTC. Supplemented by reference TRBV7-8 and TRBJ2-1, the full variable domain reads GAGVSQSPRYKVAKRGQDVALRCDPISGHVSLFWYQQALGQGPEFLTYFQNEAQLDKSGLPSDRFFAERPEGSVSTLKIQRTQQEDSAVYLCASSLKGPGNEQFFGPGTRLTVL.

V is TRBV6-6 and J is TRBJ2-5; 7 positions match TRBD1. The CDR3 has 13 residues. V shed 2 bases, J shed 5 bases, and the junction held 2 bases outside the gene matches. CDR1 is MNHNY, CDR2 SVGAGI, per germline (reference sequence). The CDR3 loop is CASSYDRVETQYF. In DNA form, the CDR3 reads TGTGCCAGCAGTTACGACAGGGTGGAGACCCAGTACTTC.

The genes are TRBV12-3 or TRBV12-4 and TRBJ2-1; perhaps TRBD2 as D (5 bases). The CDR3 runs to 12 residues. The V end was cut by 2 bases, the J end by 8 bases, with 7 bases between. CDR3 sequence (DNA): TGTGCCAGCAGTTTACTAGCCCATGAGCAGTTCTTC. Its protein product is CASSLLAHEQFF.

The chain employs TRBV7-9 and TRBJ1-1; TRBD1 matches 7 bases. The CDR3 runs 15 residues. V lost 5 bases and J lost 4; bases outside the gene matches: 10. Germline CDR1 and CDR2: SEHNR and FQNEAQ (reference sequence). DNA of the CDR3: TGTGCCAGCAGCGTTACAGGGGAAGAGTTCACTGAAGCTTTCTTT. It codes for CASSVTGEEFTEAFF.

The gene calls are TRBV10-1 and TRBJ1-2, with 8 nucleotides matching TRBD1. V gave up 9 bases and J gave up 4 bases; unmatched junction bases: 7. CDR1 is WNHNN, CDR2 SYGVQD, per germline (reference sequence). The CDR3 loop spans 13 amino acids. The CDR3 reads CAREDRGGYGYTF. CDR3 bases: TGCGCCAGAGAAGACAGGGGAGGCTATGGCTACACCTTC.

This clone was observed a single time. The J gene is TRBJ1-6, the V gene TRBV6-4, with TRBD1 matching over 8 bases. The CDR3 contains 15 residues. Germline trimming cut 4 bases from V and 9 bases from J; bases unmatched to any gene: 8. Germline values: CDR1 MRHNA, CDR2 SNTAGT. CDR3 protein: CASSAATGGGSPLHF. The DNA of the CDR3 is TGTGCCAGCAGTGCCGCTACAGGGGGAGGTTCACCCCTCCACTTT.

This chain links TRBV29-1 with TRBJ2-3, with D tentatively TRBD1 (6 bases). V lost 4 bases and J 0 bases, leaving 11 bases between the germline ends. This CDR3 comprises 14 residues. Germline assignment: CDR1 SQVTM and CDR2 ANQGSEA. The CDR3 DNA is TGCAGCGTTGCACAGGGCGTTAGCACAGATACGCAGTATTTT. Translated, it gives CSVAQGVSTDTQYF.

This chain connects TRBV19 to TRBJ1-2; 10 nucleotides line up with TRBD1. Germline lookup yields CDR1 LNHDA and CDR2 SQIVND (reference sequence). The CDR3 runs 17 residues. Trimming took 6 bases from V and 3 from J; bases not matched to a gene: 13. The CDR3 loop reads CASRTTGGAWFDYGYTF. The CDR3 region has the DNA TGTGCCAGTAGAACGACAGGGGGCGCCTGGTTTGACTATGGCTACACCTTC. The full variable domain, rest sourced from reference TRBV19 and TRBJ1-2, is DGGITQSPKYLFRKEGQNVTLSCEQNLNHDAMYWYRQDPGQGLRLIYYSQIVNDFQKGDIAEGYSVSREKKESFPLTVTSAQKNPTAFYLCASRTTGGAWFDYGYTFGSGTRLTVV.

V and J are TRBV30 and TRBJ2-7; tentative D call: TRBD2 (5 bases). The CDR3 has 13 amino acids. Germline V CDR1 and CDR2: GTSNPN, SVGIG (reference sequence). Between the trimmed V and J ends, which lost 4 bases and 7 bases, there was a span of 17 bases. CDR3 nucleotide sequence: TGTGCCTGGAATCCCCCCGGGCGAGGGGAGCAGTACTTC. This translates into CAWNPPGRGEQYF.

The rearrangement links TRBV29-1 to TRBJ1-2, with TRBD1 matching over 8 bases. V was clipped by 5 bases and J by 11 bases; unmatched bases: 7. This CDR3 contains 11 residues. Per the germline V gene, CDR1 is SQVTM and CDR2 is ANQGSEA. CDR3 nucleotide sequence: TGCAGCGTTTCCGGACAGGGAGGGTACACCTTC. This codes for CSVSGQGGYTF.

DNA of the CDR3: TGTGCCAGCAGCTTACTACTATACTATGGCTACACCTTC. Its translation is CASSLLLYYGYTF. The rearrangement links TRBV6-6 to TRBJ1-2; unclear D gene. Germline V gives CDR1 MNHNY, CDR2 SVGAGI (reference sequence). Trimming removed 6 bases from V and 3 bases from J, with 11 bases in between. CDR3 length: 13 residues.

The chain has TRBV6-2 or TRBV6-3 and TRBJ1-4; D is ambiguous. The CDR3 contains 17 residues. Germline lookup yields CDR1 MNHEY and CDR2 SVGEGT. Deletions cut 4 bases from V and 6 bases from J, with 21 bases between. CDR3 in DNA: TGTGCCAGCAGTTCAGTAGTTCCGGGCGGGAGTCATGAAAAACTGTTTTTT. Its translation is CASSSVVPGGSHEKLFF.

This clone was seen a few times. In the same sample, other DNA sequences code for this CDR3. V usage is TRBV12-3 or TRBV12-4 and J usage is TRBJ2-7, with D maybe TRBD2 (6 bases). The CDR3 loop spans 12 amino acids. V dropped 3 bases and J dropped 3 bases, with 6 bases sitting between them. DNA for the CDR3: TGTGCCAGCAGTTTGCGGGGCTACGAGCAGTACTTC. Translating gives CASSLRGYEQYF.

V and J are TRBV9 and TRBJ2-2; 7 bases align to TRBD2. Germline trimming cut 4 bases from V and 5 bases from J; bases unmatched to any gene: 8. The germline gives CDR1 SGDLS, CDR2 YYNGEE. CDR3 length equals 15 residues. The CDR3 nucleotides are TGTGCCAGCAGCATAAGCGGGGAGCGAACCGGGGAGCTGTTTTTT. It encodes CASSISGERTGELFF. The full variable domain, completed using reference TRBV9 and TRBJ2-2, is DSGVTQTPKHLITATGQRVTLRCSPRSGDLSVYWYQQSLDQGLQFLIQYYNGEERAKGNILERFSAQQFPDLHSELNLSSLELGDSALYFCASSISGERTGELFFGEGSRLTVL.

The genes are TRBV5-4 and TRBJ1-4, with 7 bases matching TRBD1. The CDR3 is 14 residues long. CDR1 and CDR2 from the germline V gene are SGHNT and YYREEE (reference sequence). J lost 4 bases, V lost 4 bases, and 4 bases had no gene match. The CDR3 region has the DNA TGTGCCAGCAGCCCGGACAGGTTTAATGAAAAACTGTTTTTT. It codes for CASSPDRFNEKLFF. Together with reference TRBV5-4 and TRBJ1-4, the CDR3 gives the full variable domain: ETGVTQSPTHLIKTRGQQVTLRCSSQSGHNTVSWYQQALGQGPQFIFQYYREEENGRGNFPPRFSGLQFPNYSSELNVNALELDDSALYLCASSPDRFNEKLFFGSGTQLSVL.

The V and J genes are TRBV7-8 and TRBJ2-1; D is possibly TRBD2 (6 bases). CDR3 length: 15 amino acids. The germline gives CDR1 SGHVS, CDR2 FQNEAQ. V lost 1 base, J lost 7 bases, and 14 bases lay in between. The CDR3 loop reads CASSLEGGMRNEQFF. The CDR3 nucleotides are TGTGCCAGCAGCTTAGAAGGAGGGATGCGGAATGAGCAGTTCTTC.

V and J are TRBV12-3 or TRBV12-4 and TRBJ1-1; tentatively, D is TRBD1 (6 bases). This CDR3 has 13 amino acids. V shed 8 bases and J shed 7 bases, with 17 bases lying between them. Written as DNA, the CDR3 is TGTGCCAGCGGATCACAGGGCTCAGGTGAAGCTTTCTTT. It translates to CASGSQGSGEAFF.

The chain couples TRBV6-5 to TRBJ2-1; 8 bases are a match to TRBD2. Germline values: CDR1 MNHEY, CDR2 SVGAGI. V shed 6 bases, J shed 3 bases, and the junction held 7 bases outside the gene matches. The CDR3 length is 15 residues. CDR3 coding DNA: TGTGCCAGCAGGCCAGAGCGGGGGAGCTACAATGAGCAGTTCTTC. Translation gives CASRPERGSYNEQFF.

The chain combines TRBV30 with TRBJ2-7; no firm D call. The CDR3 runs 14 residues. The germline V gene has CDR1 GTSNPN and CDR2 SVGIG (reference sequence). Between the trimmed V and J ends, which lost 3 bases and 0 bases, there was a span of 12 bases. The CDR3 region is CAWRVGTHSYEQYF. Here the CDR3 DNA reads TGTGCCTGGAGAGTTGGTACACACTCCTACGAGCAGTACTTC. Using reference TRBV30 and TRBJ2-7 for the parts outside the CDR3, the full variable domain is SQTIHQWPATLVQPVGSPLSLECTVEGTSNPNLYWYRQAAGRGLQLLFYSVGIGQISSEVPQNLSASRPQDRQFILSSKKLLLSDSGFYLCAWRVGTHSYEQYFGPGTRLTVT.

The chain recombines TRBV5-1 with TRBJ2-3; possibly TRBD2 for D (5 bases). Germline values: CDR1 SGHRS, CDR2 YFSETQ. The CDR3 is 16 residues long. V shed 0 bases and J shed 4 bases, with 15 bases lying between them. In DNA, the CDR3 is TGCGCCAGCAGCTTGGCCGAGGGCAACACCGCAGATACGCAGTATTTT. Residues: CASSLAEGNTADTQYF.

This chain uses TRBV5-5 with TRBJ2-7; 9 bases map to TRBD1. CDR1 is SGHKS, CDR2 YYEKEE, per germline (reference sequence). This CDR3 region has 14 residues. V lost 4 bases, J lost 12 bases, and 14 bases stayed unmatched. Here the CDR3 DNA reads TGTGCCAGCAGCCTAACCGGGACAGGGAGTTCCTGGTACTTC. This codes for CASSLTGTGSSWYF.